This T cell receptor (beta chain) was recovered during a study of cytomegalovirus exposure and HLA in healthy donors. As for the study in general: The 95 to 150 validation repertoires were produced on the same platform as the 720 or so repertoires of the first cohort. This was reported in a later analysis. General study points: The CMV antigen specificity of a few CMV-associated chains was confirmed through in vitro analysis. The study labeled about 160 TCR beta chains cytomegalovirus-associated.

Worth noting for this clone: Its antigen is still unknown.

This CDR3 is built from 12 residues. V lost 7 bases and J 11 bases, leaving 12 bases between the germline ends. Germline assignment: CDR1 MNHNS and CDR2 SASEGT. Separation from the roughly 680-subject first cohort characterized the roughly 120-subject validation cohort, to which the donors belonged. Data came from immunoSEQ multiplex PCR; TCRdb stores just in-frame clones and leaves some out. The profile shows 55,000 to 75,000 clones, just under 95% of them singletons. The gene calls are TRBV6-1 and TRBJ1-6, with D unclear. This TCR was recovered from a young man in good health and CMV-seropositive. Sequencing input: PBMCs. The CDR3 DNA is TGTGCCAGCATCTTTGATAGTCCACCCCTCCACTTT. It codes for CASIFDSPPLHF.